What follows describes a single T cell receptor beta chain. Profiling relied on immunoSEQ multiplex PCR, and the TCRdb table lists in-frame clones only, not all of them. The repertoire consists of more than 65,000 clones, with 95% to 98% occurring once and the leading ten covering about 0.3%. The germline V gene has CDR1 SGHDT and CDR2 YYEEEE. Trimming cost V 0 bases and J 6 bases, with 4 bases left between them. This CDR3 is 12 amino acids long. This sample is drawn from a study of technical replicates of blood from several donors. This TCR was recovered from a human donor in good health. V and J are TRBV5-6 and TRBJ2-1; D remains unclear. The sequencing sample was made of T cells isolated from PBMCs. The CDR3 loop reads CASSLVANEQFF. In DNA, the CDR3 is TGTGCCAGCAGCTTGGTGGCCAATGAGCAGTTCTTC.